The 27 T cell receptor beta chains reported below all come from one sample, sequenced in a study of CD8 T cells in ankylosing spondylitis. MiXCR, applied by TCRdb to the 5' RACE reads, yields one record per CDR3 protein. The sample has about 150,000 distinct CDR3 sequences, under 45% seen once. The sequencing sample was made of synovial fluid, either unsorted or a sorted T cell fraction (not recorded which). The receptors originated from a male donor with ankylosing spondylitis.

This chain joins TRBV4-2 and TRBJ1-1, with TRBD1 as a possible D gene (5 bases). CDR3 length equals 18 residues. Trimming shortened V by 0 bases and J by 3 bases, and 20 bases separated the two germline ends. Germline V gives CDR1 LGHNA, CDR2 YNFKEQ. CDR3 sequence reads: CASSQDQGRPYGYTEAFF. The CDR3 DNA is TGTGCCAGCAGCCAAGATCAGGGCAGACCCTACGGGTACACTGAAGCTTTCTTT.

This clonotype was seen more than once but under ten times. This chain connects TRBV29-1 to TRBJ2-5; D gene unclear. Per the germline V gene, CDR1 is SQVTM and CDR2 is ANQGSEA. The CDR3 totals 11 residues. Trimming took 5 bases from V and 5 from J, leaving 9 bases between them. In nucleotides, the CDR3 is TGCAGCGTTCTCGCATTCGAGACCCAGTACTTC. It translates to CSVLAFETQYF.

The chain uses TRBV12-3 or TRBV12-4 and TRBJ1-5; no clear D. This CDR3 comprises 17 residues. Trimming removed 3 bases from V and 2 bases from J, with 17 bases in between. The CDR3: CASSFWSVSGGNQPQHF. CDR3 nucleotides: TGTGCCAGCAGTTTCTGGTCGGTATCGGGTGGCAATCAGCCCCAGCATTTT.

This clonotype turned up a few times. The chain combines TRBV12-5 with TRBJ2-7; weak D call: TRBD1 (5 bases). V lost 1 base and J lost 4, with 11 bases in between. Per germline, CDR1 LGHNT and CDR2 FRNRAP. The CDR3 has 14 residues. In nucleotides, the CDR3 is TGTGCTAGTGGTTTGGCAGGGATTAGGTACGAGCAGTACTTC. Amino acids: CASGLAGIRYEQYF.

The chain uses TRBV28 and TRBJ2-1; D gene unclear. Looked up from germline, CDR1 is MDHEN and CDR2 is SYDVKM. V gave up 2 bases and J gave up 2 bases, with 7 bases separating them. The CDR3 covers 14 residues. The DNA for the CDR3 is TGTGCCAGCAGTTTACCTACCCCCTACAATGAGCAGTTCTTC. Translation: CASSLPTPYNEQFF.

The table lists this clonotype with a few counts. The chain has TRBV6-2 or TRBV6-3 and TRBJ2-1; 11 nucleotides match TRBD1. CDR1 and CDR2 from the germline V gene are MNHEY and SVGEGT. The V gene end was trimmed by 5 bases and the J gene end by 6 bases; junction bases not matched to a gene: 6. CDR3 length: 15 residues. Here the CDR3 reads CASSARTGGGNEQFF. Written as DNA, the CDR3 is TGTGCCAGCAGTGCTCGGACAGGGGGCGGCAATGAGCAGTTCTTC.

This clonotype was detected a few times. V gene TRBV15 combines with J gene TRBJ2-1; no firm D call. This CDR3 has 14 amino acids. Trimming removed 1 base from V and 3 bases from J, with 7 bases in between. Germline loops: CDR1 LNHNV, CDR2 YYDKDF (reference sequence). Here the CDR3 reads CATSRGPSYNEQFF. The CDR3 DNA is TGTGCCACCAGCAGAGGACCGAGCTACAATGAGCAGTTCTTC.

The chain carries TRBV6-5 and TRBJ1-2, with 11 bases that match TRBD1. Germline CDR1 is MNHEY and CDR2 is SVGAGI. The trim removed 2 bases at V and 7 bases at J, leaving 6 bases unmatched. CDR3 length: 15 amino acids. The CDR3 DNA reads TGTGCCAGCAGTTACGCCGGGACAGGGGGTCTTGGCTACACCTTC. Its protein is CASSYAGTGGLGYTF.

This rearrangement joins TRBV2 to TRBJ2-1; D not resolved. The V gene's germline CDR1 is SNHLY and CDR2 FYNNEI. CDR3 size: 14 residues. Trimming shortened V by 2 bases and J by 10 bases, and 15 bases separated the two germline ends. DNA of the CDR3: TGTGCCAGCAGTGAATTTTGGGTGGGATCCGAGCAGTTCTTC. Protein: CASSEFWVGSEQFF. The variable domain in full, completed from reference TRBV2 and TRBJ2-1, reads EPEVTQTPSHQVTQMGQEVILRCVPISNHLYFYWYRQILGQKVEFLVSFYNNEISEKSEIFDDQFSVERPDGSNFTLKIRSTKLEDSAMYFCASSEFWVGSEQFFGPGTRLTVL.

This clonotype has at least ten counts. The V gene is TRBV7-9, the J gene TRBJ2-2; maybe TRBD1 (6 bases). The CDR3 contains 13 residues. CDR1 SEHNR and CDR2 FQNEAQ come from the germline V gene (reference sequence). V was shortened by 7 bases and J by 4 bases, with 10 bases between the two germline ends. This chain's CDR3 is CASTAGVTGELFF. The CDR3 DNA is TGTGCCAGCACTGCAGGGGTCACCGGGGAGCTGTTTTTT.

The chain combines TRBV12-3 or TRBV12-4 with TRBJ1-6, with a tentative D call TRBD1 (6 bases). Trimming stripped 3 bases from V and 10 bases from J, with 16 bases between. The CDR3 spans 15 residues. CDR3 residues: CASSLVFPRGSPLHF. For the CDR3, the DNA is TGTGCCAGCAGTTTGGTTTTCCCAAGGGGGTCACCCCTCCACTTT.

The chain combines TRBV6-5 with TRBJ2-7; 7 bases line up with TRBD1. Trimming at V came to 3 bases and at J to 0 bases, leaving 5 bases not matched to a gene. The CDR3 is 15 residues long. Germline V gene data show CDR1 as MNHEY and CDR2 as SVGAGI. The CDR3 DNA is TGTGCCAGCAGTTATGGCCCAGGGGGCTCCTACGAGCAGTACTTC. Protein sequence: CASSYGPGGSYEQYF.

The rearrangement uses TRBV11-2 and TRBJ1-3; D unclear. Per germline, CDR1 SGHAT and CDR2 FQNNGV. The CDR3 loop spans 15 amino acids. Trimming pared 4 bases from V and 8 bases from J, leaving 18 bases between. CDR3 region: CASSSPVLDRDTIYF. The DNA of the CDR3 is TGTGCCAGCAGCTCCCCCGTTCTTGACCGGGACACCATATATTTT.

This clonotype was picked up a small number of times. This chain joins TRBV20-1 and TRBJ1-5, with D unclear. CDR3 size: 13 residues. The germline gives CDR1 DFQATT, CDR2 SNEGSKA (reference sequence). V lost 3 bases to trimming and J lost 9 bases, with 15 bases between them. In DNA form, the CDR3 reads TGCAGTGCTAGTCGCGGAGGAGGTTGGCCCCAGCATTTT. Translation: CSASRGGGWPQHF.

CDR3 DNA sequence: TGTGCCAGCAGTTACTGGCGGGGCTCGAACACTGAAGCTTTCTTT. It yields the protein CASSYWRGSNTEAFF. V and J are TRBV6-5 and TRBJ1-1; tentatively, D is TRBD1 (5 bases). CDR1 is MNHEY, CDR2 SVGAGI, per germline. The CDR3 sequence is 15 residues long. V gave up 1 base and J gave up 1 base, with 10 bases separating them.

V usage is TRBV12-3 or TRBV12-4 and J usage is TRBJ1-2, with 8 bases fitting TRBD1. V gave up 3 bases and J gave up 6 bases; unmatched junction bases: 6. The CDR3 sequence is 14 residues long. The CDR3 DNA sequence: TGTGCCAGCAGTTTCCTTAGACAGGGGCATGGCTACACCTTC. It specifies CASSFLRQGHGYTF.

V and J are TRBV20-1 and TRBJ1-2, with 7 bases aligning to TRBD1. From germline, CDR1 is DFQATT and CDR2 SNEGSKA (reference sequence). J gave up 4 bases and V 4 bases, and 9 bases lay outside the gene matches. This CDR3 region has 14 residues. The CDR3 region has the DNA TGCAGTGCTACATACCGGGACAGCCTCTATGGCTACACCTTC. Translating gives CSATYRDSLYGYTF.

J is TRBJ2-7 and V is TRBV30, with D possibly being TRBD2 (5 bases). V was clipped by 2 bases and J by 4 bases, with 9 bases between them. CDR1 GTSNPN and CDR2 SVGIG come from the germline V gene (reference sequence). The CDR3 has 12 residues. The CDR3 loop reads CAWSTSGYEQYF. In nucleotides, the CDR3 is TGTGCCTGGAGTACTAGTGGTTACGAGCAGTACTTC.

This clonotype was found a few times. The CDR3 reads CSANLPNHRGYIWGYTEAFF. The CDR3 DNA sequence: TGCAGTGCTAATCTCCCCAATCACAGGGGGTACATATGGGGATACACTGAAGCTTTCTTT. V usage is TRBV20-1 and J usage is TRBJ1-1, with 8 bases aligning to TRBD1. The CDR3 runs 20 residues. CDR1 DFQATT and CDR2 SNEGSKA come from the germline V gene (reference sequence). V dropped 4 bases and J dropped 3; count of bases not matched to a gene: 25.

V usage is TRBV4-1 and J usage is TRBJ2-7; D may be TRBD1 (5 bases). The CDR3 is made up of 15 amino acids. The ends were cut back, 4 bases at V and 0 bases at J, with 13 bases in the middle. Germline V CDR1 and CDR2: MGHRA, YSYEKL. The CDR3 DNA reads TGCGCCAGCAGCCGCAGACAGCAGCTCTCCTACGAGCAGTACTTC. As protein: CASSRRQQLSYEQYF.

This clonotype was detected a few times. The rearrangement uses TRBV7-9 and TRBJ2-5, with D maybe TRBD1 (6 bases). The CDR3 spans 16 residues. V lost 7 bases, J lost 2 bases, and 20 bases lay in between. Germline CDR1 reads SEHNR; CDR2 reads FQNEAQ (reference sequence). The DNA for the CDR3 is TGTGCCAGCAACGACCCCACAGGGTCCTATCAAGAGACCCAGTACTTC. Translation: CASNDPTGSYQETQYF.

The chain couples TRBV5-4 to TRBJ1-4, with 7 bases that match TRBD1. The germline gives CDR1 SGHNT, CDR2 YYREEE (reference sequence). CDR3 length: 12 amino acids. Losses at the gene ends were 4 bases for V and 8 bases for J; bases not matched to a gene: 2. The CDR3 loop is CASSHRGEKLFF. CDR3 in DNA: TGTGCCAGCAGCCACAGGGGAGAAAAACTGTTTTTT.

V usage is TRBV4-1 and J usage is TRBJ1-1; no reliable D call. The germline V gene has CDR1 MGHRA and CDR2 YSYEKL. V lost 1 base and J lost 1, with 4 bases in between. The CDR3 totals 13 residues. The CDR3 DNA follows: TGCGCCAGCAGCCAAGCCCCGAACACTGAAGCTTTCTTT. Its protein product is CASSQAPNTEAFF.

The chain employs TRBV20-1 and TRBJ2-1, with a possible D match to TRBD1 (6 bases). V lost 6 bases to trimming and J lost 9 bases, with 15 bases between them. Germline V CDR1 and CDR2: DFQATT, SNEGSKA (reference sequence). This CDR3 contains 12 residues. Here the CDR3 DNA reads TGCAGTGCCCAGAAGGGACACTCTGAGCAGTTCTTC. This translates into CSAQKGHSEQFF.

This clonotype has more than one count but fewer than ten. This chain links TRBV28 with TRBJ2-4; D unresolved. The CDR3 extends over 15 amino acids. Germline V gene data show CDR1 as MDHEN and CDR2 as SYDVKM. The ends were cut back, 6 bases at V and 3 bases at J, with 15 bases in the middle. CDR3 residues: CASSPTENDKNIQYF. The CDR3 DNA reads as TGTGCCAGCAGCCCTACGGAGAACGACAAAAACATTCAGTACTTC.

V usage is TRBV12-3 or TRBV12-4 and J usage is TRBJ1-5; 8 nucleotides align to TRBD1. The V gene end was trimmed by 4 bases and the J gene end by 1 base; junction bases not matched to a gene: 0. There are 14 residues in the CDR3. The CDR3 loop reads CASSWTGSNQPQHF. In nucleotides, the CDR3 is TGTGCCAGCAGTTGGACAGGGAGCAATCAGCCCCAGCATTTT.

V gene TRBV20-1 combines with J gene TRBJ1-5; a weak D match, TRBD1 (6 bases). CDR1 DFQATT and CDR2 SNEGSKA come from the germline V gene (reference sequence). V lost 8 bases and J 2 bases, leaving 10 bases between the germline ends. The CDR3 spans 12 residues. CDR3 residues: CSPGGRNQPQHF. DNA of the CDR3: TGCAGTCCGGGGGGGCGCAATCAGCCCCAGCATTTT.